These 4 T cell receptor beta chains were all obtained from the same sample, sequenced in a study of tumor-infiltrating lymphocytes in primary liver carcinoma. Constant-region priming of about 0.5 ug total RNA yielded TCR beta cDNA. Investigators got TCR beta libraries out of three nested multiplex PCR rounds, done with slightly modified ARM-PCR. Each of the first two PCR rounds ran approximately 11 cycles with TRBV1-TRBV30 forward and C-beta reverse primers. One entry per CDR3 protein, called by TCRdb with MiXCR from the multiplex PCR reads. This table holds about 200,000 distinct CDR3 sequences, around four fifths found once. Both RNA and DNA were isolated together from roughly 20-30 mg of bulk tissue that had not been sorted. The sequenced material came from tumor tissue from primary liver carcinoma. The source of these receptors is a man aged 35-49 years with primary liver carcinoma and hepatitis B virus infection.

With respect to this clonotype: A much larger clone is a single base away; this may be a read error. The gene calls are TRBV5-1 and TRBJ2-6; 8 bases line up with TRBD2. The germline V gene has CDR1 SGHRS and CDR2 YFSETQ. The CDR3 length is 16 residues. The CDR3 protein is CASSLEAGAGANVLIF. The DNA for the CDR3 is TGCGCCAGCAGCTTGGAAGCGGGAGCTGGGGCCAACGTCCTGATTTTC.

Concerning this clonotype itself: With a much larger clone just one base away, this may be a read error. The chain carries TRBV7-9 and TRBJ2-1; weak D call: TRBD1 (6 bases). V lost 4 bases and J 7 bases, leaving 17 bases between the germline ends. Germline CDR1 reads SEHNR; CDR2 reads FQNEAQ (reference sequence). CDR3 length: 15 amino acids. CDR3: CASSSDSGSINEQFF. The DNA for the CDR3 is TGTGCCAGCAGCTCGGACAGCGGTAGTATAAATGAGCAGTTCTTC.

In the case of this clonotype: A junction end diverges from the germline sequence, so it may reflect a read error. The CDR3 DNA reads as TGCGCCAGCAGGTTCGCGGGAGGGCCCGCGGGGGAGCCGTTTTTT. Protein sequence: CASRFAGGPAGEPFF. J is TRBJ2-2 and V is TRBV5-1, with 9 positions matching TRBD2. From germline, CDR1 is SGHRS and CDR2 YFSETQ. This CDR3 spans 15 amino acids. The full variable domain, with the rest looked up from reference TRBV5-1 and TRBJ2-2, is KAGVTQTPRYLIKTRGQQVTLSCSPISGHRSVSWYQQTPGQGLQFLFEYFSETQRNKGNFPGRFSGRQFSNSRSEMNVSTLELGDSALYLCASRFAGGPAGEPFFGEGSRLTVL.

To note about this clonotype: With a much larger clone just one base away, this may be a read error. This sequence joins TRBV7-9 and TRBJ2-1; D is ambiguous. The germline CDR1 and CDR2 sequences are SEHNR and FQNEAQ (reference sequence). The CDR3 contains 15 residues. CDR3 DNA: TGTGCCAGGAGCTCACCCTCCGACCCGTACAATGAGCAGTTCTTC. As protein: CARSSPSDPYNEQFF.